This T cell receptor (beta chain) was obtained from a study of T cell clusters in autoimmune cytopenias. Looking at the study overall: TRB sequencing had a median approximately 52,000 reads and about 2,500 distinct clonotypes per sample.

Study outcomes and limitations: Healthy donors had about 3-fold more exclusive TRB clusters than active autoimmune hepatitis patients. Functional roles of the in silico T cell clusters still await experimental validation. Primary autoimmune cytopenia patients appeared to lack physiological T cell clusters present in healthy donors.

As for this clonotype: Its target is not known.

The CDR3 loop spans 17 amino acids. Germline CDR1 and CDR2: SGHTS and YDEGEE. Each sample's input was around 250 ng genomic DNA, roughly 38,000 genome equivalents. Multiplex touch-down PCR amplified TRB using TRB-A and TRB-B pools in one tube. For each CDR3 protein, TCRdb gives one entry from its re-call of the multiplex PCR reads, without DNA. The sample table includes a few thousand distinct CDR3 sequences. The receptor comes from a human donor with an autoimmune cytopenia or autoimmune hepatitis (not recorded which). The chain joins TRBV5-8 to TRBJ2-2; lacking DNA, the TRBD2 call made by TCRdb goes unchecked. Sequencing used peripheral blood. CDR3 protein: CASSPGLAGTNTGELFF.